The 31 T cell receptor beta chains given below trace back to one sample, sequenced in a study of monozygotic twins with inflammatory bowel disease. Each CDR3 protein gets one entry in TCRdb, which reprocessed the 5' RACE reads and gives no DNA. The sample includes 88,000 or so distinct CDR3 sequences. The sequencing input was blood. These receptors all stem from a human donor with ulcerative colitis or Crohn's disease, or a healthy co-twin of an affected twin (not recorded which).

This chain joins TRBV7-2 and TRBJ1-1. CDR3 length: 14 residues. Germline V gene lookup returns CDR1 SGHTA and CDR2 FQGNSA. The CDR3 is CASSFLLMNTEAFF.

The genes are TRBV7-3 and TRBJ1-1. This CDR3 is built from 16 residues. CDR1 and CDR2 (germline): SGHTA, FQGTGA. The CDR3 loop reads CASSPGTGRGGTEAFF.

The J gene is TRBJ1-2, the V gene TRBV11-2. Looked up from germline, CDR1 is SGHAT and CDR2 is FQNNGV. There are 15 residues in the CDR3. The CDR3 sequence: CASSHVRGENYGYTF.

The chain couples TRBV4-1 to TRBJ2-3; absent DNA, TCRdb's TRBD1 call cannot be checked. CDR1 and CDR2 (germline): MGHRA, YSYEKL. The CDR3 runs 14 residues. The CDR3 here is CASSQAPNGETQYF.

The chain has TRBV11-1 and TRBJ2-1; TCRdb indicates TRBD1, and absent DNA this call remains unverified. The CDR3 consists of 16 residues. Germline V lookup: CDR1 SGHAT, CDR2 FQDESV (reference sequence). This CDR3 is CASSFIQGQRYNEQFF.

The CDR3 spells CASSAPGTSYEQYF. The genes are TRBV9 and TRBJ2-7; there is no DNA to check the TCRdb D call of TRBD2. Germline V gene data show CDR1 as SGDLS and CDR2 as YYNGEE. The CDR3 has 14 residues. Together with reference TRBV9 and TRBJ2-7, the CDR3 gives the full variable domain: DSGVTQTPKHLITATGQRVTLRCSPRSGDLSVYWYQQSLDQGLQFLIQYYNGEERAKGNILERFSAQQFPDLHSELNLSSLELGDSALYFCASSAPGTSYEQYFGPGTRLTVT.

The rearrangement links TRBV4-1 to TRBJ1-2. Germline lookup yields CDR1 MGHRA and CDR2 YSYEKL. This CDR3 contains 13 residues. CDR3 region: CASSQDRSGGYTF.

The chain couples TRBV2 to TRBJ1-1; checking the TCRdb D call of TRBD1 is not possible without DNA. The CDR3 loop spans 13 amino acids. The germline CDR1 and CDR2 sequences are SNHLY and FYNNEI. CDR3 sequence: CASRTQGFVQAFF.

V usage is TRBV7-6 and J usage is TRBJ2-4; TCRdb selects TRBD1, and the lack of DNA leaves this call unchecked. The CDR3 spans 15 residues. Germline V gene lookup returns CDR1 SGHVS and CDR2 FNYEAQ. The CDR3 spells CASSSTRGAKNIQYF.

The J gene is TRBJ1-1, the V gene TRBV6-2 or TRBV6-3; TCRdb proposes TRBD1, but this gene call is untestable without DNA. The CDR3 extends over 15 amino acids. Germline CDR1 and CDR2: MNHEY and SVGEGT. CDR3 protein: CASIVQGAPRTEAFF.

The chain joins TRBV5-1 to TRBJ1-1; TCRdb proposes TRBD1, but this gene call is untestable without DNA. Germline CDR1 is SGHRS and CDR2 is YFSETQ. The length of the CDR3 is 14 residues. This CDR3 is CASSADREGTEAFF.

The chain is built from TRBV20-1 and TRBJ2-5; lacking DNA, the TRBD1 call made by TCRdb goes unchecked. The CDR3 runs to 15 residues. Looked up from germline, CDR1 is DFQATT and CDR2 is SNEGSKA (reference sequence). The CDR3 region is CSAPNRVRQRETQYF.

The rearrangement links TRBV20-1 to TRBJ2-5. This CDR3 contains 14 residues. Per the germline V gene, CDR1 is DFQATT and CDR2 is SNEGSKA (reference sequence). The CDR3 loop is CSAREYPKEETQYF.

The chain uses TRBV9 and TRBJ1-2. The germline V gene has CDR1 SGDLS and CDR2 YYNGEE. This CDR3 is built from 15 residues. CDR3 sequence reads: CASSVAGHGSFGYTF. The full variable domain, rest sourced from reference TRBV9 and TRBJ1-2, is DSGVTQTPKHLITATGQRVTLRCSPRSGDLSVYWYQQSLDQGLQFLIQYYNGEERAKGNILERFSAQQFPDLHSELNLSSLELGDSALYFCASSVAGHGSFGYTFGSGTRLTVV.

The chain uses TRBV20-1 and TRBJ1-4; the D gene TCRdb calls, TRBD1, cannot be checked with no DNA. From germline, CDR1 is DFQATT and CDR2 SNEGSKA (reference sequence). The CDR3 is 13 residues long. CDR3: CSAREGAVEKLFF.

The chain is built from TRBV7-8 and TRBJ1-5; TCRdb lists TRBD1, though no DNA is available to test this call. Looked up from germline, CDR1 is SGHVS and CDR2 is FQNEAQ. CDR3 size: 16 residues. CDR3 in amino acids: CASSHRTGRDNQPQHF. Complete variable domain (other parts from reference TRBV7-8 and TRBJ1-5): GAGVSQSPRYKVAKRGQDVALRCDPISGHVSLFWYQQALGQGPEFLTYFQNEAQLDKSGLPSDRFFAERPEGSVSTLKIQRTQQEDSAVYLCASSHRTGRDNQPQHFGDGTRLSIL.

The rearrangement joins TRBV4-1 to TRBJ2-7; TCRdb's D gene call, TRBD1, goes unchecked for lack of DNA. The CDR3 runs 16 residues. From germline, CDR1 is MGHRA and CDR2 YSYEKL. CDR3 in amino acids: CASSQGWGGVTYEQYF.

This chain connects TRBV5-4 to TRBJ1-2; TCRdb names TRBD1, which stays unverified in the absence of DNA. Germline CDR1 and CDR2: SGHNT and YYREEE (reference sequence). CDR3 length: 12 residues. CDR3 region: CASSSDTWATAF.

This chain uses TRBV3-1 with TRBJ2-3; TCRdb returns TRBD1, unconfirmable since there is no DNA. Looked up from germline, CDR1 is LGHDT and CDR2 is YNNKEL (reference sequence). This CDR3 is built from 17 residues. The CDR3 here is CASSPSPGGMTSDTQYF.

CDR3 amino acids: CASSVGYGGGTTDTQYF. The J gene is TRBJ2-3, the V gene TRBV9; TCRdb calls TRBD2, which cannot be checked without DNA. Germline loops: CDR1 SGDLS, CDR2 YYNGEE. The CDR3 is 17 amino acids.

V usage is TRBV7-9 and J usage is TRBJ1-4; without DNA, the TCRdb call of TRBD1 cannot be checked. The CDR3 has 14 residues. Germline V lookup: CDR1 SEHNR, CDR2 FQNEAQ (reference sequence). CDR3 sequence: CASSLGQYNEKLFF. The full variable domain, rest sourced from reference TRBV7-9 and TRBJ1-4, is DTGVSQNPRHKITKRGQNVTFRCDPISEHNRLYWYRQTLGQGPEFLTYFQNEAQLEKSRLLSDRFSAERPKGSFSTLEIQRTEQGDSAMYLCASSLGQYNEKLFFGSGTQLSVL.

The chain has TRBV20-1 and TRBJ1-2; TCRdb calls TRBD1, which cannot be checked without DNA. From germline, CDR1 is DFQATT and CDR2 SNEGSKA (reference sequence). The CDR3 sequence is 16 residues long. CDR3 sequence: CSAHPTSTESRPGYTF.

The chain uses TRBV6-1 and TRBJ2-5; TCRdb selects TRBD1, and the lack of DNA leaves this call unchecked. Germline CDR1 reads MNHNS; CDR2 reads SASEGT. The CDR3 is 15 amino acids. The CDR3 loop is CASSPTGGRLETQYF.

This chain uses TRBV7-9 with TRBJ2-1; without DNA, the TCRdb call of TRBD2 cannot be checked. The germline CDR1 and CDR2 sequences are SEHNR and FQNEAQ (reference sequence). CDR3 size: 16 residues. CDR3 region: CASSLGEEYSYNEQFF.

The chain has TRBV11-2 and TRBJ2-3; TCRdb's D gene call, TRBD1, goes unchecked for lack of DNA. The CDR3 spans 12 residues. Germline CDR1 SGHAT, CDR2 FQNNGV. CDR3 sequence: CASSSPADTQYF.

The rearrangement uses TRBV5-1 and TRBJ2-1. CDR3 length: 15 amino acids. Germline assignment: CDR1 SGHRS and CDR2 YFSETQ. The CDR3 protein is CASSLVINSDNEQFF.

The genes are TRBV3-1 and TRBJ2-5. CDR1 is LGHDT, CDR2 YNNKEL, per germline (reference sequence). This CDR3 has 12 residues. This CDR3 reads CASSHVQETQYF.

The chain couples TRBV5-1 to TRBJ2-1; no DNA is available, so the TRBD1 call from TCRdb remains unchecked. The V gene's germline CDR1 is SGHRS and CDR2 YFSETQ. This CDR3 has 13 amino acids. This chain's CDR3 is CASSFSGVNEQFF. Based on the CDR3 plus reference TRBV5-1 and TRBJ2-1, the full variable domain is KAGVTQTPRYLIKTRGQQVTLSCSPISGHRSVSWYQQTPGQGLQFLFEYFSETQRNKGNFPGRFSGRQFSNSRSEMNVSTLELGDSALYLCASSFSGVNEQFFGPGTRLTVL.

The chain combines TRBV11-2 with TRBJ2-1; the D call of TRBD1 rests on TCRdb alone, since no DNA is present to check it. The CDR3 runs 15 residues. Germline loops: CDR1 SGHAT, CDR2 FQNNGV. The CDR3 is CASRPVGGSLNEQFF.

V usage is TRBV12-3 or TRBV12-4 and J usage is TRBJ2-1; TCRdb's D gene call, TRBD1, goes unchecked for lack of DNA. This CDR3 is built from 12 residues. CDR3 in amino acids: CASSGQGDEQFF.

The rearrangement uses TRBV5-1 and TRBJ2-2; TCRdb calls TRBD1, which cannot be checked without DNA. The CDR3 sequence is 14 residues long. CDR1 and CDR2 (germline): SGHRS, YFSETQ. This CDR3 reads CASSLANTGGELFF.